The rows below give T cell receptor beta chains drawn from one sample of a study of blood T cell repertoires in COVID-19. Clones were sequenced by immunoSEQ multiplex PCR, and TCRdb holds only the in-frame ones, with some missing. The sample contains about 190,000 clones, more than 70% of which appear only once. Input material: peripheral blood. The receptors shown here come from a woman of 80 years or more with active or convalescent COVID-19. The CDR3 runs from the conserved cysteine through the conserved F or W. The D gene is left open where the match is weak. Clone size is stated in some rows and not others, as once, few, many or a class when expanded.

d_call j_call v_call clone_size cdr3_nt cdr3_aa
NA TRBJ1-1 TRBV6-2/TRBV6-3 NA TGTGCCAGCAGTTACGAGGCAGGGGCCCCCATGAACACTGAAGCTTTCTTT CASSYEAGAPMNTEAFF
NA TRBJ1-6 TRBV4-1 once TGCGCCAGCAGCCAAGAACTGGGAGGGACTGGCTCACCCCTCCACTTT CASSQELGGTGSPLHF
TRBD1 TRBJ1-2 TRBV12-3/TRBV12-4 NA TGTGCCAGCAGCCGGACAGGGGGGTATGGCTACACCTTC CASSRTGGYGYTF
NA TRBJ1-5 TRBV7-4 NA TGTGCCACCAACCTGACGGGGGACGCGAGAAGCAATCAGCCCCAGCATTTT CATNLTGDARSNQPQHF
TRBD2 TRBJ2-1 TRBV10-3 once TGTGCCATCAGACTAGCGGCTGGCAATGAGCAGTTCTTC CAIRLAAGNEQFF
TRBD1 TRBJ1-2 TRBV5-1 NA TGCGCCAGCAGCCAGGACAGGCCAGTGGGGGGCTACACCTTC CASSQDRPVGGYTF
NA TRBJ2-4 TRBV5-4 NA TGTGCCAGCAGCGATAAGAGTAAGCTAGCCAAAAACATTCAGTACTTC CASSDKSKLAKNIQYF
NA TRBJ2-3 TRBV30 few TGTGCCTGGGGCTACTCACAGCTCACAGATACGCAGTATTTT CAWGYSQLTDTQYF
TRBD1 TRBJ2-7 TRBV28 NA TGTGCCAGCAGGGGGAACAGGGGGCTGCTTTCCTACGAGCAGTACTTC CASRGNRGLLSYEQYF
TRBD1 TRBJ1-5 TRBV28 NA TGTGCCAGCACTCAGGGGGGTTTCGGCAATCAGCCCCAGCATTTT CASTQGGFGNQPQHF
NA TRBJ1-3 TRBV18 NA TGTGCCAGCTCGAGCACCGGCGGGGTCACTGGAAACACCATATATTTT CASSSTGGVTGNTIYF
NA TRBJ1-6 TRBV12-2 NA TGTGCAAGTCGCTTAAATTTGCGGGGGGATAATTCACCCCTCCACTTT CASRLNLRGDNSPLHF
NA TRBJ2-1 TRBV5-1 NA TGCGCCAGCAGCTCCGACTACTCGGGCTACAATGAGCAGTTCTTC CASSSDYSGYNEQFF
TRBD1 TRBJ2-7 TRBV6-5 NA TGTGCCAGCAGTCGCGACAGGGTCCGGGATGAGCAGTACTTC CASSRDRVRDEQYF
TRBD2 TRBJ2-1 TRBV7-2 few TGTGCCAGCAGCCCAGTACTAGCGAGGGGTGAGCAGTTCTTC CASSPVLARGEQFF
TRBD1 TRBJ1-5 TRBV30 NA TGTGCCTGGAGCCGGGACAGGGACTCTCAGCCCCAGCATTTT CAWSRDRDSQPQHF
TRBD1 TRBJ1-5 TRBV10-3 NA TGTGCCATCAGTGGACAGGGATCCCAGCCCCAGCATTTT CAISGQGSQPQHF
TRBD1 TRBJ2-7 TRBV27 NA TGTGCCAGCAGTTCCCTTCGTGTTTCGGCAGGGGGCATCTACGAGCAGTACTTC CASSSLRVSAGGIYEQYF
NA TRBJ2-1 TRBV6-2/TRBV6-3 NA TGTGCCAGCAGTATCAGAAGCTCCTACAATGAGCAGTTCTTC CASSIRSSYNEQFF
TRBD2 TRBJ2-4 TRBV9 NA TGTGCCAGCAGCGAACTAGCGGGAGGTAACATTCAGTACTTC CASSELAGGNIQYF
NA TRBJ1-2 TRBV6-4 NA TGTGCCAGCAGTGACCACGGCAGGTACTATGGCTACACCTTC CASSDHGRYYGYTF
NA TRBJ2-3 TRBV6-5 NA TGTGCCAGCAGCGACTGGGAGTCCACAGATACGCAGTATTTT CASSDWESTDTQYF
NA TRBJ1-2 TRBV9 NA TGTGCCAGCAGCGTAGATCACTTCCTTCTGTTTGGCTACACCTTC CASSVDHFLLFGYTF
TRBD1 TRBJ1-3 TRBV6-5 once TGTGCCAGCAGAGGACAGGGTGAGGGAAACACCATATATTTT CASRGQGEGNTIYF
NA TRBJ1-6 TRBV7-9 NA TGTGCCAGCAGCTTAGCCCCTTCGACGGCGGCCCGGAATTCACCCCTCCACTTT CASSLAPSTAARNSPLHF
TRBD1 TRBJ1-5 TRBV6-5 NA TGTGCCAGCGCCGGAGACAGGGATCAGCCCCAGCATTTT CASAGDRDQPQHF
TRBD1 TRBJ1-2 TRBV9 NA TGTGCCAGCAACCCGGCACCGACAGGGGACTATGGCTACACCTTC CASNPAPTGDYGYTF
TRBD1 TRBJ2-7 TRBV2 NA TGTGCCAGCAGTGAAGTAAGGGGGCCCAACGAGCAGTACTTC CASSEVRGPNEQYF
NA TRBJ1-5 TRBV6-2/TRBV6-3 few TGTGCCAGCAGTCGTGACAGGTTCGGCAATCAGCCCCAGCATTTT CASSRDRFGNQPQHF
NA TRBJ2-1 TRBV5-1 NA TGCGCCAGCAGCTTGGAGGCCTGGGCCCCCTACAATGAGCAGTTCTTC CASSLEAWAPYNEQFF
NA TRBJ1-1 TRBV18 NA TGTGCCAGTGCGGAGGGGACGAACACTGAAGCTTTCTTT CASAEGTNTEAFF
NA TRBJ1-3 TRBV29-1 NA TGCAGCGTTGAAGATCCAGACAGATACTCTGGAAACACCATATATTTT CSVEDPDRYSGNTIYF
TRBD2 TRBJ2-5 TRBV29-1 once TGCAGCGTTGGGGGACTAGCGGGAGCAGAGACCCAGTACTTC CSVGGLAGAETQYF
NA TRBJ1-5 TRBV2 NA TGTGCCAGCAGCGACGGGAACCCCCTTAGCAATCAGCCCCAGCATTTT CASSDGNPLSNQPQHF
TRBD1 TRBJ1-2 TRBV29-1 NA TGCAGCGCAAACCGACAGGGGGTAGGCTATGGCTACACCTTC CSANRQGVGYGYTF
NA TRBJ2-7 TRBV15 NA TGTGCCACCAGCAGAGACCAGGGCCCGTCATGGGAGCAGTACTTC CATSRDQGPSWEQYF
TRBD2 TRBJ2-3 TRBV29-1 NA TGCAGCGTTGAGGGCGGGAGGCTGGGGAACACAGATACGCAGTATTTT CSVEGGRLGNTDTQYF
NA TRBJ1-3 TRBV2 once TGTGCCAGCGGACAGTACTCTGGAAACACCATATATTTT CASGQYSGNTIYF
NA TRBJ2-4 TRBV4-1 NA TGCGCCAGCAGCCAAGATGAGGGCCGAGGAAACATTCAGTACTTC CASSQDEGRGNIQYF
TRBD1 TRBJ1-1 TRBV2 once TGTGCCAGCAGTGCCCGGGACAGGGACACTGAAGCTTTCTTT CASSARDRDTEAFF
TRBD1 TRBJ1-1 TRBV28 NA TGTGCCAGCAGTTTTGGGGACAGGGGGAACACTGAAGCTTTCTTT CASSFGDRGNTEAFF